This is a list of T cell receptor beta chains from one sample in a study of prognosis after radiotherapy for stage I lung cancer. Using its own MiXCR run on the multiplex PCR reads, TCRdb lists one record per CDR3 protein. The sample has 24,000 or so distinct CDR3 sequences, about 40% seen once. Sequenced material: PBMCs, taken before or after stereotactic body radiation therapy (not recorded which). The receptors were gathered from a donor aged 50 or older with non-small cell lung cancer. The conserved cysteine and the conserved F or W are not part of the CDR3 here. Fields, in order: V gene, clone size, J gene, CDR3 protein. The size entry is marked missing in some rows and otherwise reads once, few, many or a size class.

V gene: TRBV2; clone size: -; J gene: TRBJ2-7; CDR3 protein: ASSRPSGEQY
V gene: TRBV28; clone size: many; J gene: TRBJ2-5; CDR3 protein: ASSTPAGPGTQY
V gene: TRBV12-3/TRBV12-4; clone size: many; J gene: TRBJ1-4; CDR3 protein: ASKSATTNEKLF
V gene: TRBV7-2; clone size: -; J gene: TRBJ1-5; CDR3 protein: ASSLVPDRFREPQH
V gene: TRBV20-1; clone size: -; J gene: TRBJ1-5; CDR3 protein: SAHPGGNSEQPQH
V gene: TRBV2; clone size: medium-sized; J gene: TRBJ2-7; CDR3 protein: ASSEWGTSGISYEQY
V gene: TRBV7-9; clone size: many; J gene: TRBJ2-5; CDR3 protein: ASSLVLLANQETQY
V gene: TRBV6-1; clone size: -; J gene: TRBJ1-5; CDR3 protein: ASIDGWSNQPQH
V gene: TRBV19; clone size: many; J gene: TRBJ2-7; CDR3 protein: ASSIRQGAYEQY
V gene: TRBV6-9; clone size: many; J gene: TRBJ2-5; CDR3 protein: ASSYGAGAETQY
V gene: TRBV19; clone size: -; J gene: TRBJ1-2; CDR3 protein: ASSIGAYPNYGYT
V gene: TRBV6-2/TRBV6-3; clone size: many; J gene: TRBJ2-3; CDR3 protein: ASSYSSASDTQY
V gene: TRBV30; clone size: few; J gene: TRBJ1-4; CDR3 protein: AWRKKGGDEKLF
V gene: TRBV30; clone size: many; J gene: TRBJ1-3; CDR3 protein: AWKASGNTIY
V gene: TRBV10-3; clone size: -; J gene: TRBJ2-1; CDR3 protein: AISHRECRGNEQF